What follows are 10 T cell receptor beta chains derived from one specimen sequenced in a study of blood T cell repertoires in COVID-19. Clones were sequenced by immunoSEQ multiplex PCR, and TCRdb holds only the in-frame ones, with some missing. This table holds around 70,000 clones, approximately 86% found once. Source material: peripheral blood. All receptors derive from a man aged 45-65 years with acute or convalescent COVID-19.

This chain joins TRBV10-3 and TRBJ1-2; D perhaps matches TRBD1 (5 bases). Trimming shortened V by 5 bases and J by 3 bases, and 13 bases separated the two germline ends. This CDR3 has 14 amino acids. The germline CDR1 and CDR2 sequences are ENHRY and SYGVKD. The CDR3 spells CAISNPTAYYGYTF. The CDR3, as DNA: TGTGCCATCAGTAACCCGACAGCCTACTATGGCTACACCTTC.

This clone appeared a few times. The chain has TRBV12-5 and TRBJ1-1; D is unclear. V lost 6 bases and J 5 bases, leaving 7 bases between the germline ends. Germline CDR1 LGHNT, CDR2 FRNRAP. The CDR3 has 11 residues. The CDR3 sequence is CASGSTTEAFF. CDR3 nucleotide sequence: TGTGCTAGTGGGAGTACGACTGAAGCTTTCTTT.

This sequence joins TRBV20-1 and TRBJ2-3; 10 positions match TRBD2. The CDR3 is made up of 14 amino acids. The V gene's germline CDR1 is DFQATT and CDR2 SNEGSKA (reference sequence). Trimming cost V 3 bases and J 4 bases; bases outside gene matches: 4. CDR3 nucleotides: TGCAGTGCTAGTGGACTAGCGGCGGCAGATACGCAGTATTTT. Amino acids: CSASGLAAADTQYF.

This clone was picked up one time. This chain uses TRBV10-3 with TRBJ1-5, with a possible D match to TRBD1 (6 bases). V was pared by 8 bases and J by 0 bases, with 11 bases between. The CDR3 consists of 14 residues. CDR1 and CDR2 from the germline V gene are ENHRY and SYGVKD. The DNA of the CDR3 is TGTGCCATCGGGAACAGGGATAGCAATCAGCCCCAGCATTTT. Protein sequence: CAIGNRDSNQPQHF.

V is TRBV7-3 and J is TRBJ2-1; tentative D call: TRBD1 (6 bases). The CDR3 length is 15 residues. CDR1 SGHTA and CDR2 FQGTGA come from the germline V gene. V lost 5 bases and J 4 bases, leaving 15 bases between the germline ends. DNA of the CDR3: TGTGCCAGCAGCCCCCGGGTAGACAGGTACAATGAGCAGTTCTTC. Translated, it gives CASSPRVDRYNEQFF. Full variable domain (remainder filled in from reference TRBV7-3 and TRBJ2-1): GAGVSQTPSNKVTEKGKYVELRCDPISGHTALYWYRQSLGQGPEFLIYFQGTGAADDSGLPNDRFFAVRPEGSVSTLKIQRTERGDSAVYLCASSPRVDRYNEQFFGPGTRLTVL.

This clone was detected a few times. This same CDR3 is encoded by further DNA sequences in the sample. The chain recombines TRBV11-3 with TRBJ1-3; D gene uncertain. The germline V and J ends were trimmed by 1 base and 3 bases, with 7 bases remaining between them. The CDR3 length is 14 residues. Germline V gene lookup returns CDR1 SGHNT and CDR2 YENEEA. The CDR3 nucleotides read TGTGCCAGCAGCTTAGCGGGAGGTGGAAACACCATATATTTT. Protein: CASSLAGGGNTIYF.

The chain employs TRBV11-3 and TRBJ1-2; tentatively, D is TRBD1 (6 bases). V was pared by 8 bases and J by 0 bases, with 10 bases between. Germline CDR1 is SGHNT and CDR2 is YENEEA. The CDR3 consists of 13 residues. In nucleotides, the CDR3 is TGTGCCAGCTCCGGGACACCTAACTATGGCTACACCTTC. It codes for CASSGTPNYGYTF.

V is TRBV12-5 and J is TRBJ1-5; 9 nucleotides agree with TRBD1. The germline CDR1 and CDR2 sequences are LGHNT and FRNRAP. The CDR3 sequence is 14 residues long. The ends lost 5 bases at V and 6 bases at J; junction bases unmatched: 5. CDR3 nucleotide sequence: TGTGCTAGTGGTCGACAGGGGGTTAGTCAGCCCCAGCATTTT. Its protein product is CASGRQGVSQPQHF.

This clone was recorded a few times. This chain uses TRBV18 with TRBJ1-3; no clear D. Trimming removed 2 bases from V and 0 bases from J, with 8 bases in between. The germline V gene encodes CDR1 KGHSH and CDR2 LQKENI. This CDR3 contains 15 residues. The CDR3, as DNA: TGTGCCAGCTCACCAACTAGTGGCTCTGGAAACACCATATATTTT. Translation gives CASSPTSGSGNTIYF.

This clone was detected a few times. The chain employs TRBV19 and TRBJ1-1; TRBD1 is a possible D gene (6 bases). Trimming shortened V by 7 bases and J by 4 bases, and 13 bases separated the two germline ends. Germline CDR1 is LNHDA and CDR2 is SQIVND (reference sequence). The CDR3 loop spans 13 amino acids. The CDR3 DNA reads TGTGCCAGTAATCAGGGGAGAGGCACTGAAGCTTTCTTT. Translated, it gives CASNQGRGTEAFF.